This entry features one T cell receptor (beta chain) sequence. The data were obtained in a study of blood T cell repertoires in COVID-19. Study-level information: Whether acute or convalescent, the COVID-19 samples came from the United States, Italy and Spain. In each case, the material was cDNA or gDNA derived from T cells, B-cell-depleted T cells, or PBMCs.

The study recruited people aged 18 to 89 years across about two dozen US areas. This CDR3 contains 14 residues. Germline-derived CDR1 and CDR2 are SQVTM and ANQGSEA. The J segment lost 1 base and the V segment lost 7 bases, leaving 10 bases of the junction unmatched. In the study's own analysis: The authors estimated nucleated cell counts from reference gene primer amplification. Clones were read by immunoSEQ multiplex PCR, and TCRdb kept only the in-frame ones, dropping some. Clone size and the V and J calls come from that table; the DNA yielded D and trimming. The top ten hold 0.95% to 1.5% of the sample, which has some 150,000 clones, approximately 88% seen once.

This chain links TRBV29-1 with TRBJ2-7, with 7 bases identical to TRBD1. This receptor was identified in a woman in her thirties with acute COVID-19. What was sequenced was PBMCs or T cells enriched from blood (not recorded which). Here the CDR3 reads CSASQGFGSYEQYF. CDR3 in DNA: TGCAGCGCATCACAGGGGTTTGGTTCCTACGAGCAGTACTTC.